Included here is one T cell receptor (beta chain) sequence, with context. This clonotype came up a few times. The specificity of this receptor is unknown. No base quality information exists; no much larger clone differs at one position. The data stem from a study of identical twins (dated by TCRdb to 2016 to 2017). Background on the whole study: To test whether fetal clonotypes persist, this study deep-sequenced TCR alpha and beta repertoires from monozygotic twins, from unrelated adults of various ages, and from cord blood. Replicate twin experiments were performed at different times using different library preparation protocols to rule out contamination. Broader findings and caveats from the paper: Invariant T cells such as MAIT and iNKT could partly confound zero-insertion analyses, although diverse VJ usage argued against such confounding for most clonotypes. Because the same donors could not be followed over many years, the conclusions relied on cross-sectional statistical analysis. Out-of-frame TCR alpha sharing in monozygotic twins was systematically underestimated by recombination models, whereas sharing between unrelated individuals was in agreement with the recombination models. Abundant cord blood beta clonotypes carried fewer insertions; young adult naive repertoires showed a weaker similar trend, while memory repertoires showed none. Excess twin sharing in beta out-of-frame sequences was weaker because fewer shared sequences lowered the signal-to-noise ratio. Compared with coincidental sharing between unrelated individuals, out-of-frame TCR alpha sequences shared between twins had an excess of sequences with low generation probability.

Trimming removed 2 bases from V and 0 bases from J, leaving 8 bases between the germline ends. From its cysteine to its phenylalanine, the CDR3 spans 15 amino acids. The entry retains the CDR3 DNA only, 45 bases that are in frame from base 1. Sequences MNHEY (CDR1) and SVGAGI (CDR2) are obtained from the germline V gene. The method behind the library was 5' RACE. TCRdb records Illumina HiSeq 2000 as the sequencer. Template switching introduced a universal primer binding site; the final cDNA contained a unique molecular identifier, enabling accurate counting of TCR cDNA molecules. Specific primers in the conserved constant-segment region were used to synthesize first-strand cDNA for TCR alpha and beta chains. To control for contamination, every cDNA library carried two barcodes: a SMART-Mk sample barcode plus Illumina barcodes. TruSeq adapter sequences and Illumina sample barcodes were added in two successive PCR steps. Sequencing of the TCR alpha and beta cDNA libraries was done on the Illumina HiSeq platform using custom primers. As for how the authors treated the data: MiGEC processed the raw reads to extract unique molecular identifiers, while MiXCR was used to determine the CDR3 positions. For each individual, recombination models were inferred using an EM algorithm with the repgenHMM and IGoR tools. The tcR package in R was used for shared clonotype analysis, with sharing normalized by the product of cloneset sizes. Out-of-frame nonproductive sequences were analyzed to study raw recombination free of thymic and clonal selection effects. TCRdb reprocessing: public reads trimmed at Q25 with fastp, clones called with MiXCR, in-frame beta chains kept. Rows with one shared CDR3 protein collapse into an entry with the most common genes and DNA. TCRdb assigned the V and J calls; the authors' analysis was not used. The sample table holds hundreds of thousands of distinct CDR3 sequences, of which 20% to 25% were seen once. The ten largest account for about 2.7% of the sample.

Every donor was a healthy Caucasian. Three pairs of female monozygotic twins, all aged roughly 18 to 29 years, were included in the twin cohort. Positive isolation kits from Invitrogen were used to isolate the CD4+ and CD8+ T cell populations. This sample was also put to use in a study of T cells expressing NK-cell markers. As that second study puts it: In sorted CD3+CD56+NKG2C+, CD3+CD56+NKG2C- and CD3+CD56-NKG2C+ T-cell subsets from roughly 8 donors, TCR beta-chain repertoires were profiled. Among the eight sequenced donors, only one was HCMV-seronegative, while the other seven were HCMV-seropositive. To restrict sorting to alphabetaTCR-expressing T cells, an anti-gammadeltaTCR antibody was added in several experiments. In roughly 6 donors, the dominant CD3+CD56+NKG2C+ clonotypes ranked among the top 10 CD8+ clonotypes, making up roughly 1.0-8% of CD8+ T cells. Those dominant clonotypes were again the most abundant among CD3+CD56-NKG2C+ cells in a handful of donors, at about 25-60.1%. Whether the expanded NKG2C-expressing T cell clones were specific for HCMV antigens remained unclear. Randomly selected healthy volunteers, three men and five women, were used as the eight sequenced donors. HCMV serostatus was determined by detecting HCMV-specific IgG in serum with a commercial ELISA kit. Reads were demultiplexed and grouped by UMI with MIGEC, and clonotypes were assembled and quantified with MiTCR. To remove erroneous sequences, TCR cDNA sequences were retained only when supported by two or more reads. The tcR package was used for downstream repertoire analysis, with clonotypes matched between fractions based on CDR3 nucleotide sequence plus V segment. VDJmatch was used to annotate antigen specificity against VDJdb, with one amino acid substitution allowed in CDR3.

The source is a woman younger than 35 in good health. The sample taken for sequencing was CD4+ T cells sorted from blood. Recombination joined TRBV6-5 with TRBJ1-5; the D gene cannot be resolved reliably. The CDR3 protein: CASSYNRLSNQPQHF. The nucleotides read TGTGCCAGCAGTTACAATAGACTTAGCAATCAGCCCCAGCATTTT.